A single sample is the source of the 10 T cell receptor beta chains below, sequenced in a study of T-cell memory formation after mild COVID-19. TCRdb passed the 5' RACE reads through MiXCR, listing each CDR3 protein once. The sample records approximately 150,000 distinct CDR3 sequences, about 6% being singletons. Sequences were obtained from PBMCs or a T cell subset sorted from them (not recorded which). Receptors were obtained from an adult woman who had mild COVID-19 (a few samples of this study predate the infection). Cell type and time point are not known.

V is TRBV12-3 or TRBV12-4 and J is TRBJ2-1, with D uncertain. The CDR3 has 11 residues. V was pared by 7 bases and J by 8 bases, with 9 bases between. CDR3 sequence reads: CASTQGHEQFF. DNA of the CDR3: TGTGCCAGCACTCAAGGGCATGAGCAGTTCTTC.

The chain has TRBV11-2 and TRBJ2-1; D is perhaps TRBD1 (7 bases). The CDR3 loop spans 14 amino acids. Germline values: CDR1 SGHAT, CDR2 FQNNGV. Between the trimmed V and J ends, which lost 0 bases and 13 bases, there was a span of 16 bases. The CDR3, as DNA: TGTGCCAGCAGCTTAGAGAGGGGGCGGGGTAGACAGTTCTTC. The encoded protein is CASSLERGRGRQFF.

Ten or more counts support this clonotype. V gene TRBV12-3 or TRBV12-4 combines with J gene TRBJ1-5; D call uncertain. This CDR3 contains 14 residues. V was pared by 2 bases and J by 0 bases, with 5 bases between. For the CDR3, the DNA is TGTGCCAGCAGTTTATCGGATAGCAATCAGCCCCAGCATTTT. Translated: CASSLSDSNQPQHF.

The chain recombines TRBV11-3 with TRBJ1-2; possible D gene TRBD1, 6 bases. The CDR3 covers 15 residues. The V and J ends lost 5 bases and 3 bases respectively, with 16 bases between them. Germline CDR1 and CDR2: SGHNT and YENEEA. The CDR3, as DNA: TGTGCCAGCAGCGATCCGCGTCGACAGGACTATGGCTACACCTTC. This translates into CASSDPRRQDYGYTF.

This clonotype was observed a handful of times. The chain employs TRBV20-1 and TRBJ2-7; D unresolved. V lost 0 bases and J 4 bases, leaving 4 bases between the germline ends. This CDR3 has 11 residues. The germline V gene has CDR1 DFQATT and CDR2 SNEGSKA (reference sequence). The CDR3 spells CSAREQYEQYF. CDR3 nucleotide sequence: TGCAGTGCTAGAGAACAGTACGAGCAGTACTTC.

This clonotype was seen at least ten times. The chain uses TRBV2 and TRBJ2-3; D remains ambiguous. The CDR3 is made up of 13 amino acids. Germline loops: CDR1 SNHLY, CDR2 FYNNEI. V was shortened by 7 bases and J by 3 bases, with 11 bases between the two germline ends. The DNA of the CDR3 is TGTGCCAGCAAAGGCGGTGGGACAGATACGCAGTATTTT. It codes for CASKGGGTDTQYF.

This clonotype was seen more than once but under ten times. V gene TRBV7-3 combines with J gene TRBJ2-5; D call uncertain. V gave up 3 bases and J gave up 0 bases, with 5 bases separating them. CDR1 is SGHTA, CDR2 FQGTGA, per germline. There are 13 residues in the CDR3. This CDR3 is CASSFRYQETQYF. The CDR3 DNA follows: TGTGCCAGCAGCTTTCGGTACCAAGAGACCCAGTACTTC.

This clonotype was observed a handful of times. The rearrangement uses TRBV5-1 and TRBJ2-3; maybe TRBD2 (7 bases). V shed 8 bases and J shed 5 bases, with 21 bases lying between them. This CDR3 region has 15 residues. In germline, CDR1 is SGHRS, CDR2 YFSETQ. CDR3 in amino acids: CASEGEGTGEDTQYF. The CDR3 DNA sequence: TGCGCCAGTGAGGGGGAGGGAACAGGAGAAGATACGCAGTATTTT.

This clonotype was recorded at least ten times. The chain is built from TRBV11-2 and TRBJ2-3; 9 bases match TRBD2. Germline lookup yields CDR1 SGHAT and CDR2 FQNNGV. After removal of 5 bases from V and 4 bases from J, the junction contained 10 bases not matched to a gene. The CDR3 is 16 amino acids. CDR3 amino acids: CASSPRLAVGADTQYF. In DNA form, the CDR3 reads TGTGCCAGCAGCCCACGACTAGCGGTGGGGGCAGATACGCAGTATTTT. The full variable domain, rest sourced from reference TRBV11-2 and TRBJ2-3, is EAGVAQSPRYKIIEKRQSVAFWCNPISGHATLYWYQQILGQGPKLLIQFQNNGVVDDSQLPKDRFSAERLKGVDSTLKIQPAKLEDSAVYLCASSPRLAVGADTQYFGPGTRLTVL.

The rearrangement joins TRBV12-3 or TRBV12-4 to TRBJ1-4; 7 positions agree with TRBD1. Unmatched junction bases numbered 9, after V lost 4 bases and J lost 7 bases. The CDR3 has 15 residues. The CDR3: CASSSGQEGVEKLFF. CDR3 nucleotides: TGTGCCAGCAGTTCCGGACAGGAGGGAGTTGAAAAACTGTTTTTT.